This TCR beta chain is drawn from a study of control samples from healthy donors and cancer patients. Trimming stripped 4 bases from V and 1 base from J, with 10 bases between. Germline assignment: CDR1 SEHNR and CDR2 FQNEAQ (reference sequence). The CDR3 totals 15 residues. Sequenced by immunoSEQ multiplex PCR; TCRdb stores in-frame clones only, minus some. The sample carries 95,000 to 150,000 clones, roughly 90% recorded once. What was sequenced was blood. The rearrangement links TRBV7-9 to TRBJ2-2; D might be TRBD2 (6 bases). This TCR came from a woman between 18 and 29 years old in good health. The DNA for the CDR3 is TGTGCCAGCAGCTCAATGGGGGGGAACACCGGGGAGCTGTTTTTT. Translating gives CASSSMGGNTGELFF.